This T cell receptor beta chain was retrieved from a study of immune cell composition in non-small cell lung cancer. Across the study: Tumours were mainly lung adenocarcinoma or squamous cell carcinoma.

The CDR3 totals 17 residues. Normal lung was taken at the farthest possible site, at least 3 cm from tumour. Generated by immunoSEQ multiplex PCR, the TCRdb table keeps only in-frame clones and is missing some. The sample includes over 6,500 clones, about two thirds seen only once; the top ten take about 10%. The V gene is TRBV21-1, the J gene TRBJ2-3; the DNA was not compared with TRBD2, the D call given in the table. TRBV21-1 is given as a pseudogene. The receptor was derived from a human donor with non-small cell lung cancer. Sequenced: non-adjacent lung tissue. This chain's CDR3 is CASRNCRRGGGADTQYF. Written as DNA, the CDR3 is TGTGCCAGCCGTAACTGCCGGCGGGGCGGGGGGGCAGATACGCAGTATTTT.